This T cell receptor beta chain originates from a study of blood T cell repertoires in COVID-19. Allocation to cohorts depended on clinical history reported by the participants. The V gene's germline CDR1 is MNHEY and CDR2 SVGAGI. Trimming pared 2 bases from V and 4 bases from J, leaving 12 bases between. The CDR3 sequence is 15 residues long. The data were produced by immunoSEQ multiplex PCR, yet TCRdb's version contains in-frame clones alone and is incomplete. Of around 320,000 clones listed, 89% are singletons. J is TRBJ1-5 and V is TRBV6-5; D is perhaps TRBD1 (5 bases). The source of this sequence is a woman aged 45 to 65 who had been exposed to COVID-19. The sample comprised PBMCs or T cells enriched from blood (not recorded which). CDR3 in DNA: TGTGCCAGCAGTTACGGTCAGGGAAGGAATCAGCCCCAGCATTTT. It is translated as CASSYGQGRNQPQHF.